One and the same sample provided the 18 T cell receptor beta chains below, sequenced in a study of shared clonotypes between healthy human individuals. The repertoire was sequenced with immunoSEQ multiplex PCR; TCRdb's copy has only in-frame clones and lacks some. The table has fewer than 850,000 clones, about three quarters seen once. The sample was memory CD4+ T cells sorted from blood. Subset specified: CD45RA-negative fraction. Receptors originate from a woman aged 25 to 39 in good health.

Only a few counts were recorded for this clone. The gene calls are TRBV5-1 and TRBJ1-1, with D possibly being TRBD1 (5 bases). This CDR3 region has 15 residues. Germline-derived CDR1 and CDR2 are SGHRS and YFSETQ. V dropped 2 bases and J dropped 1 base, with 12 bases sitting between them. In DNA form, the CDR3 reads TGCGCCAGCAGCTTCCAGGGACCTCCGAACACTGAAGCTTTCTTT. Translated: CASSFQGPPNTEAFF. The full variable domain, its missing parts supplied by reference TRBV5-1 and TRBJ1-1, is KAGVTQTPRYLIKTRGQQVTLSCSPISGHRSVSWYQQTPGQGLQFLFEYFSETQRNKGNFPGRFSGRQFSNSRSEMNVSTLELGDSALYLCASSFQGPPNTEAFFGQGTRLTVV.

This clone appeared a single time. The chain uses TRBV25-1 and TRBJ2-7; D possibly matches TRBD1 or TRBD2 (6 bases each). V shed 0 bases and J shed 5 bases, with 11 bases lying between them. The V gene's germline CDR1 is MGHDK and CDR2 SYGVNS. The CDR3 is 14 residues long. CDR3 sequence (DNA): TGTGCCAGCAGTGAATATTCGGGGGCCCACGAGCAGTACTTC. This sequence encodes CASSEYSGAHEQYF.

The sample holds many counts of this clone. V gene TRBV2 combines with J gene TRBJ2-3; 8 bases are a match to TRBD1. Germline loops: CDR1 SNHLY, CDR2 FYNNEI. The CDR3 totals 14 residues. V was pared by 6 bases and J by 3 bases, with 5 bases of the junction left unmatched. The CDR3 sequence is CASRRTGLTDTQYF. The CDR3 region has the DNA TGTGCCAGCAGACGGACAGGGTTGACAGATACGCAGTATTTT. Full variable domain (rest looked up from reference TRBV2 and TRBJ2-3): EPEVTQTPSHQVTQMGQEVILRCVPISNHLYFYWYRQILGQKVEFLVSFYNNEISEKSEIFDDQFSVERPDGSNFTLKIRSTKLEDSAMYFCASRRTGLTDTQYFGPGTRLTVL.

This clone was observed a single time. The chain carries TRBV5-1 and TRBJ2-1; unclear D gene. Germline assignment: CDR1 SGHRS and CDR2 YFSETQ. The CDR3 consists of 12 residues. Trimming took 5 bases from V and 4 from J, leaving 7 bases between them. The CDR3 loop is CASSGGYNEQFF. CDR3 DNA: TGCGCCAGCAGTGGCGGTTACAATGAGCAGTTCTTC. The whole variable domain, remainder taken from reference TRBV5-1 and TRBJ2-1, is KAGVTQTPRYLIKTRGQQVTLSCSPISGHRSVSWYQQTPGQGLQFLFEYFSETQRNKGNFPGRFSGRQFSNSRSEMNVSTLELGDSALYLCASSGGYNEQFFGPGTRLTVL.

The chain carries TRBV28 and TRBJ2-2, with 7 bases that match TRBD2. Germline V lookup: CDR1 MDHEN, CDR2 SYDVKM. J was trimmed by 4 bases and V by 1 base; bases with no gene match: 6. The CDR3 spans 16 residues. The CDR3 sequence: CASSLSVGGSTGELFF. The DNA of the CDR3 is TGTGCCAGCAGTTTATCGGTGGGAGGGAGCACCGGGGAGCTGTTTTTT. The full variable domain, rest sourced from reference TRBV28 and TRBJ2-2, is DVKVTQSSRYLVKRTGEKVFLECVQDMDHENMFWYRQDPGLGLRLIYFSYDVKMKEKGDIPEGYSVSREKKERFSLILESASTNQTSMYLCASSLSVGGSTGELFFGEGSRLTVL.

The chain is built from TRBV19 and TRBJ2-2, with TRBD1 as a possible D gene (5 bases). Germline V gene lookup returns CDR1 LNHDA and CDR2 SQIVND (reference sequence). This CDR3 comprises 16 residues. V lost 8 bases, J lost 4 bases, and 20 bases lay in between. CDR3 in DNA: TGTGCCAGTTTCCCTGATGGGGTCCAGGGCACCGGGGAGCTGTTTTTT. Its translation: CASFPDGVQGTGELFF.

CDR3 amino acids: CASRETGGNTGELFF. For the CDR3, the DNA is TGTGCCAGCCGAGAAACGGGAGGGAACACCGGGGAGCTGTTTTTT. The chain is built from TRBV7-3 and TRBJ2-2; TRBD2 matches at 7 bases. With V trimmed by 8 bases and J by 1 base, 7 bases remained unmatched. The length of the CDR3 is 15 residues. The germline V gene has CDR1 SGHTA and CDR2 FQGTGA.

At least ten counts were recorded for this clone. The CDR3, as DNA: TGTGCCAGCAGTCTTGTGGGAGGTGGGACCGGGGAGCTGTTTTTT. Translating gives CASSLVGGGTGELFF. The chain uses TRBV2 and TRBJ2-2; D perhaps matches TRBD2 (6 bases). The CDR3 extends over 15 amino acids. The V gene's germline CDR1 is SNHLY and CDR2 FYNNEI. V was shortened by 5 bases and J by 5 bases, with 15 bases between the two germline ends.

This clone was seen at least ten times. The rearrangement joins TRBV10-3 to TRBJ1-3; 7 bases agree with TRBD1. The CDR3 covers 13 residues. With V trimmed by 9 bases and J by 3 bases, 5 bases remained unmatched. Germline loops: CDR1 ENHRY, CDR2 SYGVKD. CDR3 nucleotide sequence: TGTGCCATAGGACAGGACTTTGGAAACACCATATATTTT. This codes for CAIGQDFGNTIYF.

The chain has TRBV19 and TRBJ2-3, with no clear D. V dropped 3 bases and J dropped 1 base, with 11 bases sitting between them. The CDR3 sequence is 15 residues long. Germline CDR1 is LNHDA and CDR2 is SQIVND (reference sequence). The CDR3 coding sequence is TGTGCCAGTAGTATCGCTAATCACGGCACAGATACGCAGTATTTT. As protein: CASSIANHGTDTQYF.

A few counts support this clone. The gene calls are TRBV28 and TRBJ2-4; possible D gene TRBD1, 5 bases. The CDR3 is 15 amino acids. Trimming took off 5 bases at V and 0 bases at J, with 11 bases between the two ends. Germline assignment: CDR1 MDHEN and CDR2 SYDVKM. The CDR3 sequence is CASSEQGRAKNIQYF. Here the CDR3 DNA reads TGTGCCAGCAGTGAGCAGGGCCGAGCCAAAAACATTCAGTACTTC.

This clone was picked up a small number of times. V is TRBV6-1 and J is TRBJ2-5; a weak D match, TRBD1 (6 bases). The CDR3 has 13 residues. Germline CDR1 MNHNS, CDR2 SASEGT. Deletions cut 2 bases from V and 5 bases from J, with 9 bases between. CDR3: CASSEQGYETQYF. CDR3 in DNA: TGTGCCAGCAGTGAACAGGGGTATGAGACCCAGTACTTC.

In DNA form, the CDR3 reads TGTGCCAGCACCAGGACCAGCTACGAGCAGTACTTC. It yields the protein CASTRTSYEQYF. The V gene is TRBV6-6, the J gene TRBJ2-7, with D unresolved. V gave up 7 bases and J gave up 3 bases, with 10 bases separating them. This CDR3 spans 12 amino acids. Germline CDR1 MNHNY, CDR2 SVGAGI (reference sequence).

This clone has a count of ten or more. The chain has TRBV4-1 and TRBJ2-1, with 15 bases fitting TRBD2. Germline V gene sequence: CDR1 MGHRA, CDR2 YSYEKL. The CDR3 extends over 20 amino acids. Trimming cost V 2 bases and J 2 bases; bases outside gene matches: 10. The CDR3 bases are TGCGCCAGCAGCCAACCCAGGACTAGCGGGAGGGCCAGAACCTACAATGAGCAGTTCTTC. Translating it yields CASSQPRTSGRARTYNEQFF.

This clone has only one observation. The CDR3 spells CASSPPGQGKEQYF. The DNA for the CDR3 is TGTGCCAGCTCACCACCCGGACAGGGGAAAGAGCAGTACTTC. This chain joins TRBV18 and TRBJ2-7; 9 bases are a match to TRBD1. Germline assignment: CDR1 KGHSH and CDR2 LQKENI. There are 14 residues in the CDR3. Unmatched junction bases numbered 4, after V lost 0 bases and J lost 7 bases.

This clone has more than one count but fewer than ten. Additional DNA sequences in this sample encode the identical CDR3. The rearrangement uses TRBV5-1 and TRBJ2-1; TRBD2 agrees at 7 bases. Germline V lookup: CDR1 SGHRS, CDR2 YFSETQ. After removal of 2 bases from V and 4 bases from J, the junction contained 3 bases not matched to a gene. The CDR3 covers 14 residues. CDR3 coding DNA: TGCGCCAGCAGCTTAGCGGGGACGTACAATGAGCAGTTCTTC. It yields the protein CASSLAGTYNEQFF.

Turning to this clone: The same CDR3 also results from other DNA sequences found in this sample. CDR3 loop: CASSGGATNEKLFF. Here the CDR3 DNA reads TGTGCCAGTAGTGGGGGAGCAACTAATGAAAAACTGTTTTTT. The rearrangement uses TRBV19 and TRBJ1-4; perhaps TRBD1 as D (5 bases). V lost 5 bases and J lost 0, with 7 bases in between. CDR1 and CDR2 from the germline V gene are LNHDA and SQIVND (reference sequence). CDR3 length: 14 amino acids.

The chain has TRBV19 and TRBJ2-5; TRBD1 matches at 8 bases. Per germline, CDR1 LNHDA and CDR2 SQIVND (reference sequence). The V gene end was trimmed by 5 bases and the J gene end by 0 bases; junction bases not matched to a gene: 5. The CDR3 extends over 15 amino acids. The CDR3 here is CASSDWTGYQETQYF. CDR3 bases: TGTGCCAGTAGTGACTGGACAGGGTACCAAGAGACCCAGTACTTC.